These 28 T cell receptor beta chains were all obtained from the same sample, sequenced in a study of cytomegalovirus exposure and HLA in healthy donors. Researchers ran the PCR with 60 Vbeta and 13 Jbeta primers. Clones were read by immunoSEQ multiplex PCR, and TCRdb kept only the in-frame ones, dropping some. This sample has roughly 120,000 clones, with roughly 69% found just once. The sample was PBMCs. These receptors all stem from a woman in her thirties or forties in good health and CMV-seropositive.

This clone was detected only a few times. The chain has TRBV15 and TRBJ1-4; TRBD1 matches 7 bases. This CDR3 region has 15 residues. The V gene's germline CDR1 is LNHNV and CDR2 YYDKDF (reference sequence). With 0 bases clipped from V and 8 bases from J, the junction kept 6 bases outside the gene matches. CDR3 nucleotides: TGTGCCACCAGCAGAGAAAACAGGGGTAGGGAAAAACTGTTTTTT. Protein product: CATSRENRGREKLFF.

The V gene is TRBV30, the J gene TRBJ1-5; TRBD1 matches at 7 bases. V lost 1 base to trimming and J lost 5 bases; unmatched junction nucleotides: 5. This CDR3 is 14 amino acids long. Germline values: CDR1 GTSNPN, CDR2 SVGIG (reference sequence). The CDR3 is CAWSDRGVYQPQHF. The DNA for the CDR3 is TGTGCCTGGAGTGACAGGGGTGTTTATCAGCCCCAGCATTTT.

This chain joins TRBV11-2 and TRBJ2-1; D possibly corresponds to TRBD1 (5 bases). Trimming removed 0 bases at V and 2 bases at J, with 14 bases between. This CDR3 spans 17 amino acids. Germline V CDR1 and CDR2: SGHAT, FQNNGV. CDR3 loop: CASSLDRWTRAYNEQFF. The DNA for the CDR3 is TGTGCCAGCAGCTTAGATCGGTGGACAAGGGCCTACAATGAGCAGTTCTTC. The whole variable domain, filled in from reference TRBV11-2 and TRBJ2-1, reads EAGVAQSPRYKIIEKRQSVAFWCNPISGHATLYWYQQILGQGPKLLIQFQNNGVVDDSQLPKDRFSAERLKGVDSTLKIQPAKLEDSAVYLCASSLDRWTRAYNEQFFGPGTRLTVL.

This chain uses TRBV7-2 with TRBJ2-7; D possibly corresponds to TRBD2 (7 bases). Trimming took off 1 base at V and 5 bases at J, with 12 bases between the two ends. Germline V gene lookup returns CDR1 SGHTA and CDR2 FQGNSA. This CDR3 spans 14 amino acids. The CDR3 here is CASSLGGGANEQYF. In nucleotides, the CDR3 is TGTGCCAGCAGCTTAGGAGGGGGGGCCAACGAGCAGTACTTC. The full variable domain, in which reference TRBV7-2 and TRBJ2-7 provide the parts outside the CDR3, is GAGVSQSPSNKVTEKGKDVELRCDPISGHTALYWYRQSLGQGLEFLIYFQGNSAPDKSGLPSDRFSAERTGGSVSTLTIQRTQQEDSAVYLCASSLGGGANEQYFGPGTRLTVT.

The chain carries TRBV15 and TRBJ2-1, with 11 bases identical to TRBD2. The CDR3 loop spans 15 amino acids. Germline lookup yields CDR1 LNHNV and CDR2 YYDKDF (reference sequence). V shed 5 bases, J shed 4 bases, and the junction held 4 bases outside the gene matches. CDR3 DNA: TGTGCCACCAGCTTTCTAGCGGGAGGATACAATGAGCAGTTCTTC. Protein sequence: CATSFLAGGYNEQFF.

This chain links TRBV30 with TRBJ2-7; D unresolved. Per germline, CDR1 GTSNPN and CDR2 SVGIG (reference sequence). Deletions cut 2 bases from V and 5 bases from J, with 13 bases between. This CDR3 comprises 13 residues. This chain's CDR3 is CAWSPDWSDEQYF. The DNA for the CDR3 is TGTGCCTGGAGTCCAGACTGGTCGGACGAGCAGTACTTC. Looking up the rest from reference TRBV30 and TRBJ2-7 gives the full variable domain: SQTIHQWPATLVQPVGSPLSLECTVEGTSNPNLYWYRQAAGRGLQLLFYSVGIGQISSEVPQNLSASRPQDRQFILSSKKLLLSDSGFYLCAWSPDWSDEQYFGPGTRLTVT.

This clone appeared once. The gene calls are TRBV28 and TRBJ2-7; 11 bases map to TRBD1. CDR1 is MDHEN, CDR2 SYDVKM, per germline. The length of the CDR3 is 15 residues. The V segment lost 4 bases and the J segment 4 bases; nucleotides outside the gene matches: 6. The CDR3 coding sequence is TGTGCCAGCAGTTCCCCCGGGACAGGGGGGTACGAGCAGTACTTC. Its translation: CASSSPGTGGYEQYF.

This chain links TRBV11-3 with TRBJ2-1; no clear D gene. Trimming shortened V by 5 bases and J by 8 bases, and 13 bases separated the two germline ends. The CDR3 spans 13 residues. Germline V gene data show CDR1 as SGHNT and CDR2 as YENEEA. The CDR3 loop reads CASSVESRDEQFF. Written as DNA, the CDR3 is TGTGCCAGCAGCGTCGAGAGCCGGGATGAGCAGTTCTTC.

The DNA of the CDR3 is TGTGCCAGCAGCAAAGATGTGGACAGGGAGTTTGATGGCTACACCTTC. Its protein product is CASSKDVDREFDGYTF. The rearrangement joins TRBV21-1 to TRBJ1-2; the listed D gene, TRBD1, was not tested against the DNA. TRBV21-1 is labeled a pseudogene. The CDR3 length is 16 residues.

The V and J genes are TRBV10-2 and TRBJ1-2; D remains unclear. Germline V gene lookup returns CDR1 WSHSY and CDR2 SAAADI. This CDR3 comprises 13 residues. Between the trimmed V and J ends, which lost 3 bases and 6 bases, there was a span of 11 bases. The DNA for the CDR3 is TGCGCCAGCAGTGATAAAAGCATAGATGGCTACACCTTC. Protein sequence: CASSDKSIDGYTF.

CDR3 sequence: CASSSSGTGGRGGNTIYF. The CDR3 DNA follows: TGTGCCAGCTCATCGTCCGGGACAGGGGGCAGAGGTGGAAACACCATATATTTT. The gene calls are TRBV18 and TRBJ1-3; 12 positions match TRBD1. V was pared by 5 bases and J by 3 bases, with 11 bases of the junction left unmatched. Looked up from germline, CDR1 is KGHSH and CDR2 is LQKENI. The CDR3 is 18 residues long.

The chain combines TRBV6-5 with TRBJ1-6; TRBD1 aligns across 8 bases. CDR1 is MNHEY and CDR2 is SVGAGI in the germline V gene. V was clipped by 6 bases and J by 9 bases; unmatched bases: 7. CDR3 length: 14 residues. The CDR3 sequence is CASSSSRGRSPLHF. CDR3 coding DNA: TGTGCCAGCAGCTCCTCCAGGGGGCGTTCACCCCTCCACTTT.

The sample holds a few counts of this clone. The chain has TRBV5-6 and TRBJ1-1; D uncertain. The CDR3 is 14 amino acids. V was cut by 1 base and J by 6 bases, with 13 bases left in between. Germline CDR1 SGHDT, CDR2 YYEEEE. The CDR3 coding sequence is TGTGCCAGCAGCTTGCGAGGGTCGAGCGCTGAAGCTTTCTTT. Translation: CASSLRGSSAEAFF.

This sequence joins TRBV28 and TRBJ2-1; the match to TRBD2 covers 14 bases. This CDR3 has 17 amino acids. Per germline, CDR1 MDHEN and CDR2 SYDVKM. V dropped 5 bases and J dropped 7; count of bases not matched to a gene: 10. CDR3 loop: CASSTPTSGRAENEQFF. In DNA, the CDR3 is TGTGCCAGCAGTACCCCGACTAGCGGGAGGGCGGAAAATGAGCAGTTCTTC.

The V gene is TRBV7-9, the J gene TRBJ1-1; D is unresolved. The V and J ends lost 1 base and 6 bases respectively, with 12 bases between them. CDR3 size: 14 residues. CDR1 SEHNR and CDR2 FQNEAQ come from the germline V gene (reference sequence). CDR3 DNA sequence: TGTGCCAGCAGCTTAGATCCCCACGGGGCTGAAGCTTTCTTT. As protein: CASSLDPHGAEAFF. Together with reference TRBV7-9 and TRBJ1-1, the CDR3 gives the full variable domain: DTGVSQNPRHKITKRGQNVTFRCDPISEHNRLYWYRQTLGQGPEFLTYFQNEAQLEKSRLLSDRFSAERPKGSFSTLEIQRTEQGDSAMYLCASSLDPHGAEAFFGQGTRLTVV.

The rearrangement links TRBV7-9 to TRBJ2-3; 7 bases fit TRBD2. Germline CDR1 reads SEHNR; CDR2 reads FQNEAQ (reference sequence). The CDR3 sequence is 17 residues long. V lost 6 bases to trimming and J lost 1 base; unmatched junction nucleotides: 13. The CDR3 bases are TGTGCCAGCAGACATAGAGGAGGGCTAGCGGGCACAGATACGCAGTATTTT. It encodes CASRHRGGLAGTDTQYF.

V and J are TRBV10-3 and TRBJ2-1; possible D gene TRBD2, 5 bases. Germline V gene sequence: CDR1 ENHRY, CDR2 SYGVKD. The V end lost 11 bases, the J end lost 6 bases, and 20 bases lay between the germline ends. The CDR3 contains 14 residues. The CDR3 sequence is CAVSPGTTGNEQFF. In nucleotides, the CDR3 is TGTGCCGTAAGCCCGGGAACCACGGGCAATGAGCAGTTCTTC.

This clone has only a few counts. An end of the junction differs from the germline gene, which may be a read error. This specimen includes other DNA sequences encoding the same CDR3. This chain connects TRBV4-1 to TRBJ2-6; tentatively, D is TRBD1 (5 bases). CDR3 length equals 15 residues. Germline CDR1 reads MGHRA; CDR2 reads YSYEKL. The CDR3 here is CASSQDSSGANVLTF. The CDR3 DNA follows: TGTGCCAGCAGCCAAGACAGCTCTGGGGCCAACGTCCTGACTTTC.

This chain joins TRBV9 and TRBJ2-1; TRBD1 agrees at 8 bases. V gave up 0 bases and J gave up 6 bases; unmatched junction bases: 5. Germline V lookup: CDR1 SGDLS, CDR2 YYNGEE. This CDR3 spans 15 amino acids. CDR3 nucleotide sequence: TGTGCCAGCAGCGTAGCCGGGACAGGCTTCAATGAGCAGTTCTTC. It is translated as CASSVAGTGFNEQFF.

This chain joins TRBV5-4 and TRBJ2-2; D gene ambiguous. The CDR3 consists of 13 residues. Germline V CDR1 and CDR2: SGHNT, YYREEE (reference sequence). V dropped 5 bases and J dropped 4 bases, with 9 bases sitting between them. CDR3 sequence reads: CASSSSPTGELFF. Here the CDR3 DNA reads TGTGCCAGCAGTAGTAGCCCCACCGGGGAGCTGTTTTTT.

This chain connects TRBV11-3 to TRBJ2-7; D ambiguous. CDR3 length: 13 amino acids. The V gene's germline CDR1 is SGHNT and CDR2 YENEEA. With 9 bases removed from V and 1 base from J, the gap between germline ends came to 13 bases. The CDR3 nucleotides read TGTGCCAGGTCTGAAGCAACTTCCTACGAGCAGTACTTC. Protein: CARSEATSYEQYF. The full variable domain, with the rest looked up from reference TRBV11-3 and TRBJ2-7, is EAGVVQSPRYKIIEKKQPVAFWCNPISGHNTLYWYLQNLGQGPELLIRYENEEAVDDSQLPKDRFSAERLKGVDSTLKIQPAELGDSAVYLCARSEATSYEQYFGPGTRLTVT.

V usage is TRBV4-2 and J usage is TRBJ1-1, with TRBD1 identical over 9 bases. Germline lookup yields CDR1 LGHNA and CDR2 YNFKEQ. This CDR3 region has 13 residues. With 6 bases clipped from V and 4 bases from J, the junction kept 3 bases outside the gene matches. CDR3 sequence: CASRKQGATEAFF. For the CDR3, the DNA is TGTGCCAGCAGGAAACAGGGGGCCACTGAAGCTTTCTTT.

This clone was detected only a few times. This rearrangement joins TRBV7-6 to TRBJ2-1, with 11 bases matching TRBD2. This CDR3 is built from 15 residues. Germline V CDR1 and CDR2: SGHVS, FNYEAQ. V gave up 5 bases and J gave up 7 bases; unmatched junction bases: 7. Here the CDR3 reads CASSLGLAGGNEQFF. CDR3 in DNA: TGTGCCAGCAGCCTAGGGCTAGCGGGAGGTAATGAGCAGTTCTTC.

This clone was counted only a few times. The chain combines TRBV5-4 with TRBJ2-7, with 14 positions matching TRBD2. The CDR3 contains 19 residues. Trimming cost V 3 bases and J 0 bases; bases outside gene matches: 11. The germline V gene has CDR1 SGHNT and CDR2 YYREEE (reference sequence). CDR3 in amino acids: CASSWGLAGEFIPSYEQYF. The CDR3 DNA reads TGTGCCAGCAGCTGGGGACTAGCGGGAGAGTTTATACCCTCCTACGAGCAGTACTTC.

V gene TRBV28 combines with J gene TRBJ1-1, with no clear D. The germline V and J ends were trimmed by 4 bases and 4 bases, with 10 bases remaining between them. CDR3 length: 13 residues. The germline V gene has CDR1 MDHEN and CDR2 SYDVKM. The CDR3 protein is CASSSQALTEAFF. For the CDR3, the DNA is TGTGCCAGCAGTTCCCAGGCCCTCACTGAAGCTTTCTTT.

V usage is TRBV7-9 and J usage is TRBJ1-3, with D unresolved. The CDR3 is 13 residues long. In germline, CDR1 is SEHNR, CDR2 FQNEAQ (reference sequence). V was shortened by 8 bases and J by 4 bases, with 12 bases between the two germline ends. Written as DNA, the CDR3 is TGTGCCAGCGTCTCCGGAGCAGGAAACACCATATATTTT. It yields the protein CASVSGAGNTIYF.

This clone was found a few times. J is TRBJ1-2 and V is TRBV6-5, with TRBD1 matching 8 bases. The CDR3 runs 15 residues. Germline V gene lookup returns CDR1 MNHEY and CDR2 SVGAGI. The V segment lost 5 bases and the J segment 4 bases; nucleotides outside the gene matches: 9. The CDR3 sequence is CASSQRDRSGYGYTF. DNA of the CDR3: TGTGCCAGCAGTCAACGGGACAGGTCTGGCTATGGCTACACCTTC.

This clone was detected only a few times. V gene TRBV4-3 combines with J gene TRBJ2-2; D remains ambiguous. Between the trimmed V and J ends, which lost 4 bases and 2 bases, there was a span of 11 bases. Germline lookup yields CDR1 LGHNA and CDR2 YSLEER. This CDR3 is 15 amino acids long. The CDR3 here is CASSRDIQNTGELFF. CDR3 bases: TGCGCCAGCAGCCGAGACATACAAAACACCGGGGAGCTGTTTTTT.